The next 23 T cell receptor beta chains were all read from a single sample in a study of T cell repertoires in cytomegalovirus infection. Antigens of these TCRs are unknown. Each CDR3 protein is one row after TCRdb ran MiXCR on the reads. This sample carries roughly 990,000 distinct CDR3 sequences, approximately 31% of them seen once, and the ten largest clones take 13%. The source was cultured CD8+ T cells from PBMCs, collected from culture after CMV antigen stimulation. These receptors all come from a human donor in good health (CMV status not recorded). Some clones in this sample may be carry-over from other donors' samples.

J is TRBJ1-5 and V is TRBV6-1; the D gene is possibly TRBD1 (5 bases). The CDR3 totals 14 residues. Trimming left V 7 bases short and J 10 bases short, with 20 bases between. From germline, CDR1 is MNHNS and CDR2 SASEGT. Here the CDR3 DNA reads TGTGCCAGCACTTCAGGACACGTTCGTGAACCCCAGCATTTT. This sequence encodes CASTSGHVREPQHF.

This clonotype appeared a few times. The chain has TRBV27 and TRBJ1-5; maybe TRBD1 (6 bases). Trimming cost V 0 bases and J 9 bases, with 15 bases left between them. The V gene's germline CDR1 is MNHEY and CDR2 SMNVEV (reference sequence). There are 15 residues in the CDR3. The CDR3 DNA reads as TGTGCCAGCAGTTTATCTGGGGGGCCTGGAACGCCCCAGCATTTT. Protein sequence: CASSLSGGPGTPQHF.

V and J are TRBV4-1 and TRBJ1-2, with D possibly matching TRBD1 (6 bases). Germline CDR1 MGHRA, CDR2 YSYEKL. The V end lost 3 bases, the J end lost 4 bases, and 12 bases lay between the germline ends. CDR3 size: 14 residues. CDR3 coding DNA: TGCGCCAGCAGCCAGGGGGGCGTTGGCTATGGCTACACCTTC. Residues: CASSQGGVGYGYTF.

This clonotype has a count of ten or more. The CDR3 coding sequence is TGTGCCAGCAGCTCGCTGGGGCCGGTCACTGAAGCTTTCTTT. Protein: CASSSLGPVTEAFF. The rearrangement joins TRBV27 to TRBJ1-1; D perhaps matches TRBD1 (5 bases). The CDR3 has 14 residues. Trimming left V 6 bases short and J 4 bases short, with 15 bases between. Per the germline V gene, CDR1 is MNHEY and CDR2 is SMNVEV (reference sequence).

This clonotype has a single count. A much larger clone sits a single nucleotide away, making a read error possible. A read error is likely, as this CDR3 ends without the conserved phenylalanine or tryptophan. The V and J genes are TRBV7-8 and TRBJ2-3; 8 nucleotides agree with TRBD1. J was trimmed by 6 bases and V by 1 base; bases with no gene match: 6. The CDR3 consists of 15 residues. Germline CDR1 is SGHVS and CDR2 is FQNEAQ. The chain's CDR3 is CASSLDARGPDTQYS. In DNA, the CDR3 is TGTGCCAGCAGCTTAGATGCCAGGGGGCCCGATACGCAGTATTCT.

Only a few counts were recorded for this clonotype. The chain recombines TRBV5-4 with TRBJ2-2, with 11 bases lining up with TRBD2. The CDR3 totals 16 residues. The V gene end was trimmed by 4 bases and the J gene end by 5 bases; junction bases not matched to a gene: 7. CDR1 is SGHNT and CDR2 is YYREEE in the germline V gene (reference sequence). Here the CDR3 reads CASSLLAGGRTGELFF. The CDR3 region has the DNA TGTGCCAGCAGCCTTCTAGCGGGGGGCCGGACCGGGGAGCTGTTTTTT.

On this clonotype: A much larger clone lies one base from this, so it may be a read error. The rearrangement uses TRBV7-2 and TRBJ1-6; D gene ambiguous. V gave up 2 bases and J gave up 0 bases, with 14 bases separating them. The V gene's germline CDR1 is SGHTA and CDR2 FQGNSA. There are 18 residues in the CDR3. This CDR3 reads CTSSLYQPISSYNSPLHF. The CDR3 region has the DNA TGTACCAGCAGCTTATATCAGCCGATTAGCTCCTATAATTCACCCCTCCACTTT. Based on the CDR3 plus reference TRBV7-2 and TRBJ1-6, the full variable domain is GAGVSQSPSNKVTEKGKDVELRCDPISGHTALYWYRQSLGQGLEFLIYFQGNSAPDKSGLPSDRFSAERTGGSVSTLTIQRTQQEDSAVYLCTSSLYQPISSYNSPLHFGNGTRLTVT.

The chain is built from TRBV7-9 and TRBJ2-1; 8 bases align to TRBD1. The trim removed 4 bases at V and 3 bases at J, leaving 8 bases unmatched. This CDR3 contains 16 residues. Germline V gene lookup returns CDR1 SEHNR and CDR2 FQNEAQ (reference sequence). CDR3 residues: CASSSPAGTGYNEQFF. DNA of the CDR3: TGTGCCAGCAGCTCCCCCGCCGGGACAGGCTACAATGAGCAGTTCTTC.

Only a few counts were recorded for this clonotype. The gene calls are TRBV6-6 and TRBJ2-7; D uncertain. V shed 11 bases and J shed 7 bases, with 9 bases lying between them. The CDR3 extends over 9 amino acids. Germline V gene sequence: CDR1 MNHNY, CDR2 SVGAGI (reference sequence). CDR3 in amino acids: CACSWEQYF. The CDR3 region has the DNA TGTGCCTGCTCTTGGGAGCAGTACTTC.

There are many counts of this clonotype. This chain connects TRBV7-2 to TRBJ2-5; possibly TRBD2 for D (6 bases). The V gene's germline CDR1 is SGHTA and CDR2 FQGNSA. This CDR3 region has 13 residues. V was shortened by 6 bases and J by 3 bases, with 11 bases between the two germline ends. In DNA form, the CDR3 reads TGTGCCAGCAGGTACCGGGGGAAAGAGACCCAGTACTTC. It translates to CASRYRGKETQYF. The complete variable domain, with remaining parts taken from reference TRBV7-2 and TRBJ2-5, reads GAGVSQSPSNKVTEKGKDVELRCDPISGHTALYWYRQSLGQGLEFLIYFQGNSAPDKSGLPSDRFSAERTGGSVSTLTIQRTQQEDSAVYLCASRYRGKETQYFGPGTRLLVL.

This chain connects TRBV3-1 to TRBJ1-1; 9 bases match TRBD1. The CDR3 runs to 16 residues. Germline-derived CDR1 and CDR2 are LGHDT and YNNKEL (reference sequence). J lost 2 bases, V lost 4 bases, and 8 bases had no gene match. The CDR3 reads CASSPAPGQGNTEAFF. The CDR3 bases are TGTGCCAGCAGCCCTGCGCCGGGACAGGGTAACACTGAAGCTTTCTTT.

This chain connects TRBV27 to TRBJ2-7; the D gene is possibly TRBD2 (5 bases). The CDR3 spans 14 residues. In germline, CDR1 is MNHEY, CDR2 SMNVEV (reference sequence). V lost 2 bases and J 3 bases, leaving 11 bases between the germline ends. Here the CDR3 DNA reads TGTGCCAGCAGTTTAGGGGAGCAACGCTACGAGCAGTACTTC. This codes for CASSLGEQRYEQYF.

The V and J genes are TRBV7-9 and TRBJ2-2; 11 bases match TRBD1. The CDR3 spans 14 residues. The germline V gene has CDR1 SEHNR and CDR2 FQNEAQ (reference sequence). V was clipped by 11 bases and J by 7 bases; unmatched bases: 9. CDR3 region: CAPAGQGVIGELFF. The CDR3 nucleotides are TGTGCCCCTGCGGGACAGGGGGTAATCGGGGAGCTGTTTTTT. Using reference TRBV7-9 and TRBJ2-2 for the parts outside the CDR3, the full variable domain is DTGVSQNPRHKITKRGQNVTFRCDPISEHNRLYWYRQTLGQGPEFLTYFQNEAQLEKSRLLSDRFSAERPKGSFSTLEIQRTEQGDSAMYLCAPAGQGVIGELFFGEGSRLTVL.

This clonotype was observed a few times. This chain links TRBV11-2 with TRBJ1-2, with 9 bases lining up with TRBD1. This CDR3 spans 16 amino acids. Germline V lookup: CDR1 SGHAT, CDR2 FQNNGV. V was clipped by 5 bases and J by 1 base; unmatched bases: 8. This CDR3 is CASSPTGTGFNYGYTF. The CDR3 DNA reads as TGTGCCAGCAGCCCTACCGGGACAGGGTTTAACTATGGCTACACCTTC. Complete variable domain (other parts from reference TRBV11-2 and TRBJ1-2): EAGVAQSPRYKIIEKRQSVAFWCNPISGHATLYWYQQILGQGPKLLIQFQNNGVVDDSQLPKDRFSAERLKGVDSTLKIQPAKLEDSAVYLCASSPTGTGFNYGYTFGSGTRLTVV.

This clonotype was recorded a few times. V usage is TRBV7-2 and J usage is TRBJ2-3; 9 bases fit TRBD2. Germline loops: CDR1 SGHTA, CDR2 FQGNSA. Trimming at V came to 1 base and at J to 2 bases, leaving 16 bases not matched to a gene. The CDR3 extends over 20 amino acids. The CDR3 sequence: CASSLVGGAGGPSLTDTQYF. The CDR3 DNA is TGTGCCAGCAGCTTAGTGGGGGGGGCGGGGGGGCCTTCTCTCACAGATACGCAGTATTTT.

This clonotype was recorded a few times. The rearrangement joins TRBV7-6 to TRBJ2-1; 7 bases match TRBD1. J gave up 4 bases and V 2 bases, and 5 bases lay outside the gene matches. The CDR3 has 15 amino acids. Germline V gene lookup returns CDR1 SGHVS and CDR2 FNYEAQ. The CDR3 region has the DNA TGTGCCAGCAGCTTAACAGGGGCCTGGTACAATGAGCAGTTCTTC. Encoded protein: CASSLTGAWYNEQFF.

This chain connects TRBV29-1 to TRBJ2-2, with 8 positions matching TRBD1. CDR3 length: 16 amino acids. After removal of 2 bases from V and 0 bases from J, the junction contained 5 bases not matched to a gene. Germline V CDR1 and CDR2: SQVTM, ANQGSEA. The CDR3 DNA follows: TGCAGCGTTGAATTCCAGGGGGCGACGAACACCGGGGAGCTGTTTTTT. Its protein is CSVEFQGATNTGELFF.

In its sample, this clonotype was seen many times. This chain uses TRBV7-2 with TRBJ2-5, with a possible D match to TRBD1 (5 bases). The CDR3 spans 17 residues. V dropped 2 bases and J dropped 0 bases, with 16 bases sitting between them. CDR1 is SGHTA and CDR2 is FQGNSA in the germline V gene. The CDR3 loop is CASSLRGALGNQETQYF. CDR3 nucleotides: TGTGCCAGCAGCTTACGTGGGGCGTTAGGAAACCAAGAGACCCAGTACTTC.

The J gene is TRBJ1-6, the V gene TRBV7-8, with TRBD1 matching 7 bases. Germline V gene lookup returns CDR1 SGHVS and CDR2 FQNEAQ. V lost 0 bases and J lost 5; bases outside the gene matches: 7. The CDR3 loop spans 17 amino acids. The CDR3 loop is CASSLAGVTGHNSPLHF. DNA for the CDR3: TGTGCCAGCAGCTTAGCGGGGGTGACAGGGCATAATTCACCCCTCCACTTT.

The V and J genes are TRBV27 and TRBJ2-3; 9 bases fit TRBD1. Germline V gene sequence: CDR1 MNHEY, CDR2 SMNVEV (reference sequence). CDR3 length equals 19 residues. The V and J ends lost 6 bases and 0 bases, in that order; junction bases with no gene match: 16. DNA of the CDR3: TGTGCCAGCAGCACGATCCGGGACAGGGTTTCATCTAGCACAGATACGCAGTATTTT. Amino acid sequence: CASSTIRDRVSSSTDTQYF.

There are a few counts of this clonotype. The CDR3 protein is CASRISPRSSYNEQFF. Here the CDR3 DNA reads TGTGCCAGTAGGATCTCACCTCGAAGCTCCTACAATGAGCAGTTCTTC. The chain employs TRBV19 and TRBJ2-1; D is unclear. This CDR3 spans 16 amino acids. The ends were cut back, 6 bases at V and 0 bases at J, with 15 bases in the middle. The germline V gene has CDR1 LNHDA and CDR2 SQIVND (reference sequence).

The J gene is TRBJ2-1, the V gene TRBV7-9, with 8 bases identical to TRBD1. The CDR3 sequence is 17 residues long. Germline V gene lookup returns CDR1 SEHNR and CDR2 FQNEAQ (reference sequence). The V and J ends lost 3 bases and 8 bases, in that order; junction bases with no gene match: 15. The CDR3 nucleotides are TGTGCCAGCAGCTTCACCTCCGGGACAGGTATCAACCATGAGCAGTTCTTC. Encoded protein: CASSFTSGTGINHEQFF.

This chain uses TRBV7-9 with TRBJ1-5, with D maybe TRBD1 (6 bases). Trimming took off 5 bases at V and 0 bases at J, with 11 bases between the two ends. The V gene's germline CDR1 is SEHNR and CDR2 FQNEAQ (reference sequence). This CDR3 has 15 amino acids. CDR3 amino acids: CASSMDSYSNQPQHF. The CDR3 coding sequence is TGTGCCAGCAGCATGGACAGTTATAGCAATCAGCCCCAGCATTTT.